This section outlines one T cell receptor beta chain sequence together with its context. This clonotype was observed at least ten times. Its cognate antigen has yet to be identified. It has no much larger one-base neighbor in the sample; base qualities were not kept. The data were taken from a study of T cell repertoires in cytomegalovirus infection (dated by TCRdb to about 2019). General notes on the study: The HLA type of each donor mattered for the analysis, because public TCR beta signatures pointed to carriage of CMV infection along with the matching HLA type.

The sample was run on an Illumina HiSeq 1500. Clones were called with MiXCR by TCRdb after fastp trimmed the public reads at Q25, and only in-frame beta chains were retained. Each CDR3 protein gets just one entry, which takes the most common genes and DNA from the rows behind it. This sample is represented by about 250,000 distinct CDR3 sequences; roughly 12% of them were singletons. Under 2% of the sample is taken by the ten largest. Unmatched junction bases come to 9, with V trimmed by 0 bases and J by 0 bases. Including cysteine and phenylalanine, the CDR3 has 18 amino acids. Just the 54-base CDR3 DNA is kept, in frame starting at base 1. Per the germline V gene, MNHEY is the CDR1 and SVGEGT is the CDR2. Results the study describes overall, beyond this receptor: In the ex vivo response, HLA-C-restricted CMV-specific TCR beta clonotypes were dominant, and in two of eight donors the single most frequent clonotype came from this HLA-C-restricted group. Cumulative frequency of public TCR beta family members discriminated carriers of CMV infection plus the relevant HLA type in this cohort and an independent approximately 370-donor cohort.

Specimen: PBMCs. The V and J segments used are TRBV6-2 or TRBV6-3 and TRBJ2-3; 7 middle bases align to TRBD2. The clonotype was recovered from a human donor in good health (CMV status not recorded). Some clones in this sample may be carry-over from other donors' samples. The CDR3 protein is CASSYSSRLADSTDTQYF. The DNA reads TGTGCCAGCAGTTACTCGAGTCGCCTAGCGGATAGCACAGATACGCAGTATTTT.